This T cell receptor beta chain was observed in a study of human T cells and chemical hapten exposure. Study outcomes and limitations: Sensitizing with DPC caused no change in TCRs above 1 in 1000 frequency.

Time point indicated: healthy volunteer bleed at 6 weeks. Unfractionated whole blood was the source of the extracted total RNA. TCRdb reanalysed the RACE reads using MiXCR and keeps one entry per CDR3 protein. Counted here are under 90,000 distinct CDR3 sequences, over 7% occurring once; the ten biggest clones make up approximately 1.5%. This clonotype has more than one count but fewer than ten. Its target is not known. The sequence came from a male donor in good health. Some clones in this sample may be carry-over from other donors' samples. Sequences were obtained from whole blood.

Here the CDR3 reads CSAIYPQTSPYEQYF. CDR3 nucleotide sequence: TGCAGTGCTATATATCCTCAGACGAGTCCCTACGAGCAGTACTTC. This chain uses TRBV20-1 with TRBJ2-7; D unclear. Germline V CDR1 and CDR2: DFQATT, SNEGSKA (reference sequence). This CDR3 has 15 amino acids. The germline V and J ends were trimmed by 4 bases and 2 bases, with 18 bases remaining between them.